Sequencing of this TCR beta chain was carried out in a study of CD8 T cells in ankylosing spondylitis. Germline assignment: CDR1 MGHDK and CDR2 SYGVNS. V was cut by 3 bases and J by 5 bases, with 13 bases left in between. The length of the CDR3 is 14 residues. Scientists made TCR beta libraries using quantitative 5'-RACE with molecular barcodes. Using its own MiXCR run on the 5' RACE reads, TCRdb lists one record per CDR3 protein. This table holds 700,000 or so distinct CDR3 sequences, about 20% found once. Notes on the study in general: Several highly homologous variants formed a TCR beta motif that appeared characteristic of ankylosing spondylitis blood. Disease-linked clones reportedly showed significant enrichment in matched ankylosing spondylitis synovial fluid. Disease-linked clones were CD8+ and relatively rare in peripheral blood.

The sample holds a few counts of this clonotype. Its antigen is not known. This clonotype was obtained from a male donor with ankylosing spondylitis. Sequences were obtained from blood, either unsorted or a sorted T cell fraction (not recorded which). J is TRBJ2-5 and V is TRBV25-1, with D possibly TRBD2 on 6 matching bases. Here the CDR3 DNA reads TGTGCCAGCAGTGAGGGGACTCCCGCCGAGACCCAGTACTTC. The encoded protein is CASSEGTPAETQYF.